Following are 9 T cell receptor beta chains from one sample sequenced in a study of blood T cell repertoires in COVID-19. Here immunoSEQ multiplex PCR was the method, and the copy in TCRdb shows in-frame clones only, minus some. The sample lists about 24,000 clones, more than 75% seen once, with less than 5.5% in the top ten. Specimen: peripheral blood. These receptors originate from a man in his fifties or sixties with active COVID-19.

This clone is labeled medium-sized. The chain has TRBV6-2 or TRBV6-3 and TRBJ2-7, with a tentative D call TRBD2 (5 bases). Germline values: CDR1 MNHEY, CDR2 SVGEGT. The CDR3 is made up of 11 amino acids. Trimming removed 5 bases from V and 9 bases from J, with 11 bases in between. The CDR3 region has the DNA TGTGCCAGCAGTCAGACTACTTGGCAGTACTTC. Amino acids: CASSQTTWQYF.

The rearrangement joins TRBV11-3 to TRBJ2-4, with D possibly TRBD2 on 5 matching bases. Deletions cut 1 base from V and 9 bases from J, with 13 bases between. CDR1 and CDR2 from the germline V gene are SGHNT and YENEEA. CDR3 length: 14 residues. The chain's CDR3 is CASSLGVLSGIQYF. CDR3 DNA sequence: TGTGCCAGCAGCTTAGGTGTCTTAAGCGGCATTCAGTACTTC.

The chain has TRBV5-1 and TRBJ2-7; 7 bases line up with TRBD2. V shed 4 bases, J shed 4 bases, and the junction held 5 bases outside the gene matches. Germline-derived CDR1 and CDR2 are SGHRS and YFSETQ. This CDR3 spans 13 amino acids. The CDR3 nucleotides are TGCGCCAGCAGCCACCCCGGGGGGTACGAGCAGTACTTC. This codes for CASSHPGGYEQYF.

The rearrangement links TRBV3-1 (or the pseudogene TRBV3-2) to TRBJ2-7; a possible D gene is TRBD1 (5 bases). Trimming shortened V by 0 bases and J by 6 bases, and 21 bases separated the two germline ends. The germline V gene encodes CDR1 LGHDT and CDR2 YNNKEL (reference sequence). CDR3 length: 17 residues. The CDR3 DNA is TGTGCCAGCAGCCAAGATTTGACAGCATCGTGGGTGCTCGAGCAGTACTTC. This translates into CASSQDLTASWVLEQYF.

V and J are TRBV7-2 and TRBJ1-1, with D maybe TRBD1 (6 bases). Germline lookup yields CDR1 SGHTA and CDR2 FQGNSA. The V and J ends lost 4 bases and 1 base respectively, with 13 bases between them. This CDR3 spans 15 amino acids. The CDR3 reads CASSSRGSRNTEAFF. In DNA, the CDR3 is TGTGCCAGCAGCTCAAGGGGGTCGCGGAACACTGAAGCTTTCTTT.

V is TRBV4-3 and J is TRBJ2-1; 8 bases align to TRBD2. There are 17 residues in the CDR3. V lost 0 bases to trimming and J lost 4 bases; unmatched junction nucleotides: 8. Germline V gene lookup returns CDR1 LGHNA and CDR2 YSLEER. The CDR3 is CASSQESLAGPYNEQFF. The DNA of the CDR3 is TGCGCCAGCAGCCAAGAAAGTCTAGCGGGCCCTTACAATGAGCAGTTCTTC.

The chain carries TRBV18 and TRBJ1-1; D gene unclear. Germline V gene data show CDR1 as KGHSH and CDR2 as LQKENI. The CDR3 contains 14 residues. V lost 6 bases to trimming and J lost 3 bases, with 14 bases between them. The CDR3 loop is CASSPLARHTEAFF. In DNA, the CDR3 is TGTGCCAGCTCTCCGCTAGCCCGGCACACTGAAGCTTTCTTT.

This clone is a singleton in its sample. V is TRBV7-6 and J is TRBJ2-3, with TRBD2 as a possible D gene (5 bases). This CDR3 spans 16 amino acids. V was pared by 1 base and J by 0 bases, with 11 bases between. In germline, CDR1 is SGHVS, CDR2 FNYEAQ. The DNA of the CDR3 is TGTGCCAGCAGCTTAGATGCTAGCCCAAGCACAGATACGCAGTATTTT. Its protein product is CASSLDASPSTDTQYF.

The chain uses TRBV6-1 and TRBJ2-7; D uncertain. Per germline, CDR1 MNHNS and CDR2 SASEGT. The ends were cut back, 1 base at V and 5 bases at J, with 12 bases in the middle. The CDR3 contains 14 residues. CDR3 in amino acids: CASSEERMVDEQYF. In DNA form, the CDR3 reads TGTGCCAGCAGTGAAGAGAGAATGGTTGACGAGCAGTACTTC.